This T cell receptor beta chain was retrieved from a study of cytotoxic CD8 clonotypes in ibrutinib-treated CLL. Overall study results and limits: Patients showed higher baseline clonality than age-matched healthy donors, and it tracked circulating CD8+ T-cell counts.

CDR3 length: 12 residues. V lost 3 bases and J 6 bases, leaving 9 bases between the germline ends. Germline loops: CDR1 SGHNT, CDR2 YENEEA. The assay was immunoSEQ multiplex PCR, and TCRdb's table has in-frame clones only and misses some. There are fewer than 400,000 clones in the sample; around 66% occur only once, and roughly 6.3% lies in the top ten. Of note for this clone: Its antigen is unidentified.

V usage is TRBV11-3 and J usage is TRBJ2-7; the D gene could be TRBD1 or TRBD2 (5 bases each). The sample was PBMCs, taken after 36 months of ibrutinib treatment. The TCR originated in a human donor with chronic lymphocytic leukemia. The CDR3 DNA sequence: TGTGCCAGCAGCTTGGGGGTGAGCGAGCAGTACTTC. Translated: CASSLGVSEQYF. The full variable domain, with the rest looked up from reference TRBV11-3 and TRBJ2-7, is EAGVVQSPRYKIIEKKQPVAFWCNPISGHNTLYWYLQNLGQGPELLIRYENEEAVDDSQLPKDRFSAERLKGVDSTLKIQPAELGDSAVYLCASSLGVSEQYFGPGTRLTVT.